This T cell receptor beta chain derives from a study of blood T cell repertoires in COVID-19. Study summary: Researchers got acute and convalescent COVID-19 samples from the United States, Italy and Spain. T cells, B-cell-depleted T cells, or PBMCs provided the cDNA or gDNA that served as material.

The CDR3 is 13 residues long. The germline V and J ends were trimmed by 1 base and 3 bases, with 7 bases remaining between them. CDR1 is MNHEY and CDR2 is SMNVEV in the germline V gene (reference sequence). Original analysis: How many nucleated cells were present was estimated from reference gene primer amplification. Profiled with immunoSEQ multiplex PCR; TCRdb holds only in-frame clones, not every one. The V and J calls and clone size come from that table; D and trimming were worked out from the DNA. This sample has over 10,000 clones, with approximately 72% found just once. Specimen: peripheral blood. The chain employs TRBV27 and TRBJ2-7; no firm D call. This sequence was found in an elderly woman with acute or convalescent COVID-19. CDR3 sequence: CASSLYRNYEQYF. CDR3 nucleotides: TGTGCCAGCAGTTTATATAGAAACTACGAGCAGTACTTC.